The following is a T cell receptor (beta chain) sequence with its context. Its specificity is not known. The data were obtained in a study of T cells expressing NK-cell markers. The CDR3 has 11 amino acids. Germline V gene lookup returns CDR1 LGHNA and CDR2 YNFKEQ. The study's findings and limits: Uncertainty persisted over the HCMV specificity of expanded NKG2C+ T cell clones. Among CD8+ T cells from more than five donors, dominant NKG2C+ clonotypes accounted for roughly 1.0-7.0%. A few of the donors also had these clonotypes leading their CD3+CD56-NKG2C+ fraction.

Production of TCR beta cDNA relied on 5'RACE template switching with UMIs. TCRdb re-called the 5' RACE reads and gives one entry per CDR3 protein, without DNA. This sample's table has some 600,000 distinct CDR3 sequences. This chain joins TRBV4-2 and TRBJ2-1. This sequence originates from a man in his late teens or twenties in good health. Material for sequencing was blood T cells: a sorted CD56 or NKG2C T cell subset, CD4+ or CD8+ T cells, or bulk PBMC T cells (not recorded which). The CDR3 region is CASSQGREQFF.